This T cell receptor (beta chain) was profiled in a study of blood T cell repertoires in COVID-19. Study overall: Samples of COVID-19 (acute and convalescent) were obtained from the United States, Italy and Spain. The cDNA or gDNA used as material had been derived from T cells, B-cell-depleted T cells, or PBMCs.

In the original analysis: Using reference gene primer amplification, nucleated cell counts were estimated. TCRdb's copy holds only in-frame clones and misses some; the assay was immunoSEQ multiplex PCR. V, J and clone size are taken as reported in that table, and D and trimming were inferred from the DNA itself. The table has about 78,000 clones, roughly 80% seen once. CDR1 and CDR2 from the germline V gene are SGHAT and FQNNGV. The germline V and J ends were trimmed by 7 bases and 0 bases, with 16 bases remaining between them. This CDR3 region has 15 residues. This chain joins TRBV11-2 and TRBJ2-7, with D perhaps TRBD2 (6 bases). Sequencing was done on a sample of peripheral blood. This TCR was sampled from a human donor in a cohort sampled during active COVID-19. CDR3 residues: CASTFNFGSSYEQYF. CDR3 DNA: TGTGCCAGCACCTTCAACTTCGGGAGCTCCTACGAGCAGTACTTC.